This entry describes one TCR beta chain. Its antigen is unidentified. Stated time point: persistent/refractory GD, antithyroid drugs over 5 years with positive TRAb. After RNA was extracted from PBMCs, the TCR library was made from it. Graves' disease diagnosis used American Thyroid Association guidelines. Tubes containing EDTA received approximately 9.8 milliliters of drawn peripheral blood. This specimen comes from a study of regulatory T cells in long-lasting Graves disease. The germline V gene encodes CDR1 KGHDR and CDR2 SFDVKD. V shed 3 bases and J shed 0 bases, with 1 base lying between them. The CDR3 runs 13 residues. Arm-PCR of CDR3 regions with iRepertoire HTBI primers generated TCR beta libraries. TCRdb called the multiplex PCR reads again in MiXCR, with one record for every CDR3 protein. The table lists under 450,000 distinct CDR3 sequences, approximately 23% of them singletons. Findings and caveats of the study: Persistent disease was characterized by preferential usage of TRBV28, TRBJ1-2 and TRBJ2-5.

Source: peripheral blood mononuclear cells (PBMCs), taken when the disease was refractory, from a patient treated with antithyroid drugs. V usage is TRBV24-1 and J usage is TRBJ2-2, with D uncertain. The origin of this receptor is a woman in her forties with Graves disease. The CDR3 spells CATSDPNTGELFF. CDR3 sequence (DNA): TGTGCCACCAGTGATCCGAACACCGGGGAGCTGTTTTTT.